This T cell receptor beta chain comes out of a study of blood T cell repertoires in COVID-19. Study-wide context: From T cells, B-cell-depleted T cells, or PBMCs came the material, which was cDNA or gDNA.

Measured with immunoSEQ multiplex PCR; TCRdb has only the in-frame clones, and not every one. Of 160,000 or so clones listed, around 80% are singletons. Germline CDR1 reads SGHRS; CDR2 reads YFSETQ. With 1 base removed from V and 2 bases from J, the gap between germline ends came to 9 bases. The CDR3 runs to 14 residues. The receptor was derived from a middle-aged man who had recovered from COVID-19. The chain couples TRBV5-1 to TRBJ1-1; no definite D call. The sample consisted of PBMCs or T cells enriched from blood (not recorded which). This CDR3 is CASSLSGENTEAFF. CDR3 nucleotides: TGCGCCAGCAGCTTGTCGGGTGAAAACACTGAAGCTTTCTTT. Variable domain in full (rest from reference TRBV5-1 and TRBJ1-1): KAGVTQTPRYLIKTRGQQVTLSCSPISGHRSVSWYQQTPGQGLQFLFEYFSETQRNKGNFPGRFSGRQFSNSRSEMNVSTLELGDSALYLCASSLSGENTEAFFGQGTRLTVV.